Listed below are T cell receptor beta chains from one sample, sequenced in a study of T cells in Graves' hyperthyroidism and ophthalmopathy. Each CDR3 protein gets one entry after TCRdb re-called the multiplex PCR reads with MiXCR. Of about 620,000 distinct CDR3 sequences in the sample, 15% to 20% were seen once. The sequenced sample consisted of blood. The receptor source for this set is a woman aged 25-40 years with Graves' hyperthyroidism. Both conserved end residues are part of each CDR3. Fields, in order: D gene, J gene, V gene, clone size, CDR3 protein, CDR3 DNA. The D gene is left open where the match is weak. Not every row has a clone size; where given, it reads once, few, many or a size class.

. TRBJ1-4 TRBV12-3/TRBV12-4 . CASSFRLTATNEKLFF TGTGCCAGCAGTTTTCGCCTCACTGCAACTAATGAAAAACTGTTTTTT
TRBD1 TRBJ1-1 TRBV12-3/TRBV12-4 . CASSLWDRGDTEAFF TGTGCCAGCAGTTTATGGGACAGGGGCGACACTGAAGCTTTCTTT
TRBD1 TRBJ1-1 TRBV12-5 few CASGLVLTGGAMNTEAFF TGTGCTAGTGGTTTGGTACTCACAGGGGGCGCAATGAACACTGAAGCTTTCTTT
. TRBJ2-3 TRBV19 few CASSAHPVGENRFTDTQYF TGTGCCAGTAGTGCCCACCCGGTAGGGGAAAATCGTTTCACAGATACGCAGTATTTT
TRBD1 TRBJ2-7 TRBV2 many CASSERGQGGHEQYF TGTGCCAGCAGTGAGAGGGGACAGGGCGGTCACGAGCAGTACTTC
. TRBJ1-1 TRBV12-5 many CASGLSRNTEAFF TGTGCTAGTGGTTTGAGCAGGAACACTGAAGCTTTCTTT
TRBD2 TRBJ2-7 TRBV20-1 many CSARSPAGGAYEQYF TGCAGTGCTAGGAGTCCAGCGGGGGGGGCCTACGAGCAGTACTTC
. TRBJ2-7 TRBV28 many CASTPRDIPYEQYF TGTGCCAGCACCCCGAGGGACATCCCCTACGAGCAGTACTTC
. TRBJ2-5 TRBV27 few CASSFTISAKETQYF TGTGCCAGCAGTTTTACCATAAGCGCAAAAGAGACCCAGTACTTC
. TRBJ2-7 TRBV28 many CASTPAGASYEQYF TGTGCCAGCACCCCGGCGGGGGCTTCCTACGAGCAGTACTTC
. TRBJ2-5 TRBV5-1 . CASSLMGVQETQYF TGCGCCAGCAGCTTGATGGGGGTTCAAGAGACCCAGTACTTC
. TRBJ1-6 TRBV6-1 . CASSEASDHQFWGSYNSPLHF TGTGCCAGCAGTGAAGCCTCAGACCACCAGTTCTGGGGCTCCTATAATTCACCCCTCCACTTT
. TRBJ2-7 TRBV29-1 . CSALLGDGGYEQYF TGCAGCGCTCTATTGGGGGATGGAGGCTACGAGCAGTACTTC
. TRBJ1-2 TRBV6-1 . CARSEVPAGNYGYTF TGTGCCCGCAGTGAAGTCCCAGCGGGCAACTATGGCTACACCTTC
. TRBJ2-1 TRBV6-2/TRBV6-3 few CASRRSIALFDEQFF TGTGCCAGCCGCCGGAGTATAGCGTTGTTTGATGAGCAGTTCTTC
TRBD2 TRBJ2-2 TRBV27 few CASRSIAGGTTGELFF TGTGCCAGCCGTTCGATAGCGGGAGGGACCACCGGGGAGCTGTTTTTT
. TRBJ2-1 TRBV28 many CASIRPGTNYNEQFF TGTGCCAGCATAAGACCGGGGACCAACTACAATGAGCAGTTCTTC
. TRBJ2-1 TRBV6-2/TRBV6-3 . CASSYQGGPYNEQFF TGTGCCAGCAGTTACCAGGGGGGCCCGTACAATGAGCAGTTCTTC
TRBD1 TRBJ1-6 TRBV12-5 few CASGLRYLDRGHSPLHF TGTGCTAGTGGTTTAAGGTACCTCGACAGGGGGCATTCACCCCTCCACTTT
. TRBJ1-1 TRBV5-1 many CASSLALRELTSNTEAFF TGCGCCAGCAGCTTGGCACTGCGGGAACTAACAAGCAACACTGAAGCTTTCTTT
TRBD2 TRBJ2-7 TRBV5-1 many CASSPLAGGTTYEQYF TGCGCCAGCAGCCCTTTAGCGGGAGGGACTACCTACGAGCAGTACTTC
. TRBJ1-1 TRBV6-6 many CASSYTGQLLRNTEAFF TGTGCCAGCAGTTACACCGGACAGCTCCTTAGGAACACTGAAGCTTTCTTT
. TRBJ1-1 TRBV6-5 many CASSYSEATEAFF TGTGCCAGCAGTTACTCGGAGGCCACGGAAGCTTTCTTT
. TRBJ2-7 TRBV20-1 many CSVREDRLGSYEQYF TGCAGTGTCAGAGAAGACAGATTGGGTTCCTACGAGCAGTACTTC
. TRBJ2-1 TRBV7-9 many CACKGVDRVIGNEQFF TGTGCCTGCAAGGGAGTTGACCGGGTTATAGGCAATGAGCAGTTCTTC
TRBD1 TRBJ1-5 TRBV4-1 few CASRLGQGVGQPQHF TGCGCCAGCAGGTTGGGACAGGGAGTAGGTCAGCCCCAGCATTTT
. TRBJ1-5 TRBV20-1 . CSAAAGHQPQHF TGCAGTGCCGCGGCCGGGCATCAGCCCCAGCATTTT
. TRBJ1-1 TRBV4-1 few CASSSPGRSPEAFF TGCGCCAGCAGCTCTCCCGGCCGGAGCCCTGAAGCTTTCTTT
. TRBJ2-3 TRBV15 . CATSRDLALAGDTQYF TGTGCCACCAGCAGAGATCTAGCACTAGCTGGTGATACGCAGTATTTT
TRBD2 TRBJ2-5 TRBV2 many CASSWTSGMRAETQYF TGTGCCAGCAGCTGGACTAGCGGGATGCGGGCAGAGACCCAGTACTTC
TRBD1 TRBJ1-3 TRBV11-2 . CASSIQTGGTGNTIYF TGTGCCAGCAGCATCCAAACAGGGGGCACTGGAAACACCATATATTTT
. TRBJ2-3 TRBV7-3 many CASSLSGVEDTQYF TGTGCCAGCAGCTTATCAGGGGTTGAAGATACGCAGTATTTT
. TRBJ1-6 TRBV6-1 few CASNRDGSNSPLHF TGTGCCAGCAATAGAGACGGATCAAATTCACCCCTCCACTTT
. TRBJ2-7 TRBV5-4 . CASSRERPYEQYF TGTGCCAGCAGCCGTGAGCGTCCGTACGAGCAGTACTTC
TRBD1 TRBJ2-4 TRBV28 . CASEGDRGREKNIQYF TGTGCCAGCGAGGGGGACAGGGGGCGAGAGAAAAACATTCAGTACTTC
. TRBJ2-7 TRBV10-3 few CAIRGSDSYEQYF TGTGCCATCAGGGGTAGCGACTCCTACGAGCAGTACTTC
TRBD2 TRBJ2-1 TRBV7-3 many CASSPGTSGTNEQFF TGTGCCAGCAGCCCAGGGACTAGCGGGACCAATGAGCAGTTCTTC